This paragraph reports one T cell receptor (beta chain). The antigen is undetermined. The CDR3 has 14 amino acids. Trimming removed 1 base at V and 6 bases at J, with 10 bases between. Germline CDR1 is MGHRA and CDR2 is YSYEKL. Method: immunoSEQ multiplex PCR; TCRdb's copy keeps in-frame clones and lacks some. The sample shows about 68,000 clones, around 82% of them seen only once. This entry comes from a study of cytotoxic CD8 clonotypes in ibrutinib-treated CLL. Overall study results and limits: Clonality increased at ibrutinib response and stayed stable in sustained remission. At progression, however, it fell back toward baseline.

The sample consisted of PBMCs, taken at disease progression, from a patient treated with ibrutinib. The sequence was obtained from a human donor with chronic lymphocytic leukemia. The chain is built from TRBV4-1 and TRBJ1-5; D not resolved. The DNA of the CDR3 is TGCGCCAGCAGCCAAGGTCCCCAGGCTCAGCCCCAGCATTTT. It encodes CASSQGPQAQPQHF.